These T cell receptor beta chains were read from a single sample in a study of cytomegalovirus exposure and HLA in healthy donors. Profiled with immunoSEQ multiplex PCR; TCRdb holds only in-frame clones, not every one. The sample includes over 45,000 clones, over 90% seen only once; the top ten take under 7%. The sample comprised PBMCs. The receptor set was obtained from a woman in her late teens or twenties in good health and CMV-seronegative. Both conserved end residues are part of each CDR3. Each record gives: CDR3 protein, CDR3 DNA, J gene, V gene, clone size, D gene. The D gene is left open where the match is weak. The size of a clone is reported for some rows only, either as once, few or many, or as a class for expanded clones.

cdr3_aa: CASSYHRDTEAFF; cdr3_nt: TGTGCCAGCAGCTACCACAGGGACACTGAAGCTTTCTTT; j_call: TRBJ1-1; v_call: TRBV13; clone_size: .; d_call: .
cdr3_aa: CASSMDWANYGYTF; cdr3_nt: TGCGCCAGCAGCATGGACTGGGCGAACTATGGCTACACCTTC; j_call: TRBJ1-2; v_call: TRBV5-1; clone_size: .; d_call: .
cdr3_aa: CASSDSYRGRSGNTIYF; cdr3_nt: TGTGCCAGCAGCGATTCGTACAGGGGGCGATCTGGAAACACCATATATTTT; j_call: TRBJ1-3; v_call: TRBV9; clone_size: .; d_call: TRBD1
cdr3_aa: CASRSGSRFRDRDEKLFF; cdr3_nt: TGTGCCAGCAGATCGGGTTCTCGGTTCCGGGACAGGGACGAAAAACTGTTTTTT; j_call: TRBJ1-4; v_call: TRBV5-8; clone_size: .; d_call: TRBD1
cdr3_aa: CASCTAEVTGELFF; cdr3_nt: TGTGCCAGTTGTACAGCGGAAGTCACCGGGGAGCTGTTTTTT; j_call: TRBJ2-2; v_call: TRBV19; clone_size: .; d_call: .
cdr3_aa: CASSYWGDSNYGYTF; cdr3_nt: TGTGCCAGCAGCTATTGGGGCGATTCTAACTATGGCTACACCTTC; j_call: TRBJ1-2; v_call: TRBV11-3; clone_size: .; d_call: .
cdr3_aa: CASSLAGSSTDTQYF; cdr3_nt: TGCGCCAGCAGCTTGGCCGGGAGTAGCACAGATACGCAGTATTTT; j_call: TRBJ2-3; v_call: TRBV5-1; clone_size: .; d_call: .
cdr3_aa: CASSRLPAGAGDEQYF; cdr3_nt: TGTGCCAGCAGCCGTCTCCCCGCAGGGGCTGGCGACGAGCAGTACTTC; j_call: TRBJ2-7; v_call: TRBV21-1; clone_size: .; d_call: .
cdr3_aa: CASSFEGAFEAFF; cdr3_nt: TGTGCCAGCAGCTTCGAGGGGGCCTTTGAAGCTTTCTTT; j_call: TRBJ1-1; v_call: TRBV7-9; clone_size: .; d_call: TRBD1
cdr3_aa: CSVVGLAGGQADTQYF; cdr3_nt: TGCAGCGTTGTGGGACTAGCGGGGGGACAAGCAGATACGCAGTATTTT; j_call: TRBJ2-3; v_call: TRBV29-1; clone_size: .; d_call: TRBD2
cdr3_aa: CASALTGNTEAFF; cdr3_nt: TGTGCCAGCGCCTTGACAGGGAACACTGAAGCTTTCTTT; j_call: TRBJ1-1; v_call: TRBV14; clone_size: .; d_call: .
cdr3_aa: CASSETGKSTDTQYF; cdr3_nt: TGTGCCAGCAGTGAGACAGGGAAGAGCACAGATACGCAGTATTTT; j_call: TRBJ2-3; v_call: TRBV6-1; clone_size: .; d_call: TRBD1
cdr3_aa: CASSAPGTPGHEQFF; cdr3_nt: TGTGCCAGCAGCGCCCCCGGGACTCCGGGCCATGAGCAGTTCTTC; j_call: TRBJ2-1; v_call: TRBV5-4; clone_size: .; d_call: .
cdr3_aa: CASSLDGPLAGGQETQYF; cdr3_nt: TGTGCCAGCAGCTTAGATGGTCCACTAGCGGGGGGCCAAGAGACCCAGTACTTC; j_call: TRBJ2-5; v_call: TRBV7-6; clone_size: .; d_call: TRBD2
cdr3_aa: CARSLVAGYPGETQYF; cdr3_nt: TGTGCCAGAAGCTTGGTTGCAGGTTACCCGGGGGAGACCCAGTACTTC; j_call: TRBJ2-5; v_call: TRBV5-3; clone_size: .; d_call: .
cdr3_aa: CASSEDSEQFF; cdr3_nt: TGTGCCAGCAGTGAAGACAGCGAGCAGTTCTTC; j_call: TRBJ2-1; v_call: TRBV25-1; clone_size: .; d_call: .
cdr3_aa: CASSVSWDRAYEQYF; cdr3_nt: TGTGCCAGCAGTGTGAGTTGGGACAGGGCCTACGAGCAGTACTTC; j_call: TRBJ2-7; v_call: TRBV6-1; clone_size: .; d_call: TRBD1
cdr3_aa: CASRSVIGQGSTEAFF; cdr3_nt: TGTGCCAGCAGATCAGTTATTGGCCAGGGGAGCACTGAAGCTTTCTTT; j_call: TRBJ1-1; v_call: TRBV11-2; clone_size: once; d_call: .
cdr3_aa: CASSPSGMDTEAFF; cdr3_nt: TGTGCCAGCTCACCATCAGGGATGGACACTGAAGCTTTCTTT; j_call: TRBJ1-1; v_call: TRBV18; clone_size: .; d_call: .
cdr3_aa: CASSWVRGAGGHNEQFF; cdr3_nt: TGCGCCAGCAGCTGGGTAAGAGGAGCGGGAGGCCACAATGAGCAGTTCTTC; j_call: TRBJ2-1; v_call: TRBV5-1; clone_size: once; d_call: TRBD2
cdr3_aa: CASNARGRGVETQYF; cdr3_nt: TGTGCCAGCAACGCCAGGGGGCGTGGGGTAGAGACCCAGTACTTC; j_call: TRBJ2-5; v_call: TRBV9; clone_size: .; d_call: TRBD1
cdr3_aa: CSVVGGWDTEAFF; cdr3_nt: TGCAGCGTTGTGGGGGGATGGGACACTGAAGCTTTCTTT; j_call: TRBJ1-1; v_call: TRBV29-1; clone_size: .; d_call: .
cdr3_aa: CATSRARDEQFF; cdr3_nt: TGTGCCACCAGCAGAGCCCGCGATGAGCAGTTCTTC; j_call: TRBJ2-1; v_call: TRBV15; clone_size: .; d_call: .
cdr3_aa: CASSYADRDYEQYF; cdr3_nt: TGTGCCAGCAGTTACGCCGACAGGGACTACGAGCAGTACTTC; j_call: TRBJ2-7; v_call: TRBV6-6; clone_size: .; d_call: TRBD1
cdr3_aa: CASSLVVGSETQYF; cdr3_nt: TGTGCCAGCAGCTTAGTGGTCGGGAGTGAGACCCAGTACTTC; j_call: TRBJ2-5; v_call: TRBV7-7; clone_size: .; d_call: .
cdr3_aa: CASSLLGTTQGGGTQYF; cdr3_nt: TGTGCCAGCAGTTTACTCGGAACAACACAGGGAGGGGGGACCCAGTACTTC; j_call: TRBJ2-5; v_call: TRBV27; clone_size: .; d_call: .
cdr3_aa: CASSVEGAANSPLHF; cdr3_nt: TGTGCCAGCAGCGTAGAGGGGGCAGCTAATTCACCCCTCCACTTT; j_call: TRBJ1-6; v_call: TRBV9; clone_size: .; d_call: TRBD1
cdr3_aa: CASSQEQEGVTGANVLTF; cdr3_nt: TGCGCCAGCAGCCAAGAGCAGGAGGGTGTGACTGGGGCCAACGTCCTGACTTTC; j_call: TRBJ2-6; v_call: TRBV4-3; clone_size: .; d_call: .
cdr3_aa: CATHGAGGTDTQYF; cdr3_nt: TGTGCCACCCATGGGGCAGGGGGGACAGATACGCAGTATTTT; j_call: TRBJ2-3; v_call: TRBV6-6; clone_size: .; d_call: .
cdr3_aa: CASSELAGGDTGELFF; cdr3_nt: TGTGCCAGCAGCGAGCTAGCGGGAGGGGATACCGGGGAGCTGTTTTTT; j_call: TRBJ2-2; v_call: TRBV2; clone_size: .; d_call: TRBD2
cdr3_aa: CASSNPGGSQPQHF; cdr3_nt: TGTGCCAGCAGCAACCCAGGGGGCAGCCAGCCCCAGCATTTT; j_call: TRBJ1-5; v_call: TRBV6-5; clone_size: .; d_call: TRBD1
cdr3_aa: CASRLAGYTDTQYF; cdr3_nt: TGTGCCAGCAGACTAGCGGGGTACACAGATACGCAGTATTTT; j_call: TRBJ2-3; v_call: TRBV5-5; clone_size: .; d_call: TRBD2
cdr3_aa: CASSVLAGESTDTQYF; cdr3_nt: TGTGCCAGCAGTGTACTAGCGGGGGAGAGCACAGATACGCAGTATTTT; j_call: TRBJ2-3; v_call: TRBV6-1; clone_size: .; d_call: TRBD2
cdr3_aa: CASSLAAGVAQHF; cdr3_nt: TGTGCCAGCAGTTTAGCCGCGGGTGTTGCCCAGCATTTT; j_call: TRBJ1-5; v_call: TRBV28; clone_size: .; d_call: .
cdr3_aa: CASNDRQASPGGWTEAFF; cdr3_nt: TGTGCCAGCAACGACCGACAGGCGTCTCCAGGGGGGTGGACTGAAGCTTTCTTT; j_call: TRBJ1-1; v_call: TRBV9; clone_size: .; d_call: TRBD1
cdr3_aa: CASSSDTYNEKLFF; cdr3_nt: TGTGCCAGCAGCTCGGACACTTATAATGAAAAACTGTTTTTT; j_call: TRBJ1-4; v_call: TRBV7-9; clone_size: .; d_call: .
cdr3_aa: CASIGTPSSGANVLTF; cdr3_nt: TGTGCCAGTATCGGGACACCTAGCTCTGGGGCCAACGTCCTGACTTTC; j_call: TRBJ2-6; v_call: TRBV19; clone_size: .; d_call: .
cdr3_aa: CARGGSDHEKLFF; cdr3_nt: TGTGCCAGAGGGGGCAGCGACCATGAAAAACTGTTTTTT; j_call: TRBJ1-4; v_call: TRBV2; clone_size: .; d_call: TRBD1
cdr3_aa: CASSTPTGREKLFF; cdr3_nt: TGTGCCAGTAGTACCCCGACAGGGAGGGAAAAACTGTTTTTT; j_call: TRBJ1-4; v_call: TRBV19; clone_size: .; d_call: TRBD1
cdr3_aa: CSVEERGRNYEQYF; cdr3_nt: TGCAGCGTTGAAGAGAGGGGGCGCAACTACGAGCAGTACTTC; j_call: TRBJ2-7; v_call: TRBV29-1; clone_size: .; d_call: TRBD1